Detailed here is one TCR beta chain. The treatment here: around 19 received Ad26.COV2.S at low or high dose, single or two shots; several received placebo; per-sample allocation not given. Sampling occurred on day 63 after the first vaccine or placebo injection. Donation came from an adult in Boston who was aged 18-55 years. This sample is part of a study of Ad26.COV2.S vaccination and SARS-CoV-2 variants. About the study: Ad26.COV2.S arm of COV1001 included the donor. Recipients of Ad26.COV2.S got it intramuscularly, once or twice 56 days apart.

The repertoire was sequenced with immunoSEQ multiplex PCR; TCRdb's copy has only in-frame clones and lacks some. The sample holds some 390,000 clones, 89% seen once. V trimming: 0 bases; J trimming: 8 bases; junction bases outside the gene matches: 6. Per the germline V gene, CDR1 is LGHNA and CDR2 is YSLEER. The CDR3 covers 15 residues. The sequences come from peripheral blood, collected in a trial of Ad26.COV2.S vaccine versus placebo. The V gene is TRBV4-3, the J gene TRBJ2-1; 8 positions agree with TRBD2. This receptor was obtained from a person aged 18-60 years who received the Ad26.COV2.S COVID-19 vaccine or a placebo. The CDR3 region has the DNA TGCGCCAGCAGCCAAGATGGGCACGGGGGGGATGAGCAGTTCTTC. This encodes CASSQDGHGGDEQFF.